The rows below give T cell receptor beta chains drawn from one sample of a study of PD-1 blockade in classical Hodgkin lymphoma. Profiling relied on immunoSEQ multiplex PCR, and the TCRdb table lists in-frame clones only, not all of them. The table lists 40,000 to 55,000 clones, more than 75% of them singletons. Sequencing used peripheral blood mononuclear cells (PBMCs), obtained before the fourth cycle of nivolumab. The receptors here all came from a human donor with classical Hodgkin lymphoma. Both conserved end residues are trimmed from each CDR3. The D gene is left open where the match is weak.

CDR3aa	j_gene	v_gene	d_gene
ASSLDGRSYNEQF	TRBJ2-1	TRBV11-2	.
ASRVVAGNQPQH	TRBJ1-5	TRBV2	.
AGGRGDSYEQY	TRBJ2-7	TRBV2	.
ASSFSSGGTDTQY	TRBJ2-3	TRBV7-3	TRBD2
ASSPPNSGNTIY	TRBJ1-3	TRBV18	.
ASSLEGGSQPQH	TRBJ1-5	TRBV7-2	.
ASSLQPTGQGNTEAF	TRBJ1-1	TRBV4-2	TRBD1
ASSPHSGDETQY	TRBJ2-5	TRBV9	.
ASSLGGGGGIYNEQF	TRBJ2-1	TRBV5-1	.
ASSSGLYNEQF	TRBJ2-1	TRBV28	.
ASSRGSYEQY	TRBJ2-7	TRBV10-1	TRBD1
ASREQGPGAGYT	TRBJ1-2	TRBV2	.
ASSFPVGELF	TRBJ2-2	TRBV5-5	.